This passage covers 27 T cell receptor beta chains from one sample sequenced in a study of T-cell reconstitution after alpha-beta-depleted transplantation in children. The TCRbeta library incorporated unique molecular identifiers. TCRdb fed the PCR reads into MiXCR, producing one record per CDR3 protein. The table records hundreds of thousands of distinct CDR3 sequences, around a sixth of them present only once. The sample was PBMCs from the stem cell graft donor, taken from the stem cell graft. Source of these receptors: a human donor who donated a stem cell graft to a child with acute myeloid leukemia.

V and J are TRBV25-1 and TRBJ2-2, with D perhaps TRBD2 (5 bases). Germline-derived CDR1 and CDR2 are MGHDK and SYGVNS. This CDR3 comprises 14 residues. Trimming pared 4 bases from V and 4 bases from J, leaving 10 bases between. The CDR3 bases are TGTGCCAGCAGTGGACTATCAGGCACCGGGGAGCTGTTTTTT. As protein: CASSGLSGTGELFF.

This clonotype has at least ten counts. V usage is TRBV20-1 and J usage is TRBJ2-2; TRBD2 is a possible D gene (6 bases). CDR1 DFQATT and CDR2 SNEGSKA come from the germline V gene (reference sequence). The CDR3 is made up of 13 amino acids. The CDR3 protein is CKAPGANTGELFF. The CDR3 coding sequence is TGCAAGGCCCCGGGGGCGAACACCGGGGAGCTGTTTTTT.

The V call is TRBV7-2, the J call TRBJ1-3; 8 nucleotides match TRBD1. The CDR3 spans 15 residues. Germline lookup yields CDR1 SGHTA and CDR2 FQGNSA. With V trimmed by 5 bases and J by 5 bases, 8 bases remained unmatched. CDR3: CASSLGQGTRNTIYF. The DNA of the CDR3 is TGTGCCAGCAGCCTCGGACAGGGTACGAGAAACACCATATATTTT.

This clonotype was detected many times. The J gene is TRBJ2-2, the V gene TRBV20-1, with 11 bases aligning to TRBD2. The V segment lost 3 bases and the J segment 3 bases; nucleotides outside the gene matches: 6. CDR1 is DFQATT, CDR2 SNEGSKA, per germline (reference sequence). The CDR3 spans 16 residues. Written as DNA, the CDR3 is TGCAGTGCTAGGCCCCCGGGACTAGCGGACACCGGGGAGCTGTTTTTT. It is translated as CSARPPGLADTGELFF.

The V and J genes are TRBV6-5 and TRBJ2-2; the D is unclear. The length of the CDR3 is 15 residues. CDR1 MNHEY and CDR2 SVGAGI come from the germline V gene. The V and J ends lost 0 bases and 4 bases respectively, with 9 bases between them. The chain's CDR3 is CASSYSSWFTGELFF. The CDR3 DNA follows: TGTGCCAGCAGTTACTCGAGTTGGTTCACCGGGGAGCTGTTTTTT.

The chain has TRBV5-5 and TRBJ2-7, with TRBD2 as a possible D gene (7 bases). This CDR3 is built from 15 residues. Germline V gene sequence: CDR1 SGHKS, CDR2 YYEKEE (reference sequence). V was trimmed by 4 bases and J by 3 bases, leaving 17 bases between them. The CDR3 DNA reads as TGTGCCAGCAGCCACTCGGGGGGCTCAATCTACGAGCAGTACGTC. Its translation is CASSHSGGSIYEQYV.

This clonotype has a count of ten or more. The rearrangement joins TRBV29-1 to TRBJ2-7; 8 nucleotides align to TRBD2. This CDR3 has 14 amino acids. Germline V gene sequence: CDR1 SQVTM, CDR2 ANQGSEA. V gave up 5 bases and J gave up 0 bases; unmatched junction bases: 6. DNA of the CDR3: TGCAGCGTTTCCCAGCGGGGGCACTCCTACGAGCAGTACTTC. This gives the protein CSVSQRGHSYEQYF.

There are many counts of this clonotype. V gene TRBV10-3 combines with J gene TRBJ2-7, with 7 bases matching TRBD1. The junction had 0 bases not matched to a gene; V was cut back by 1 base and J by 3 bases. The CDR3 totals 13 residues. CDR1 and CDR2 (germline): ENHRY, SYGVKD. The CDR3 DNA follows: TGTGCCATCAGTGAGTGGGACAGCTACGAGCAGTACTTC. Amino acids: CAISEWDSYEQYF.

This clonotype was recorded many times. The rearrangement links TRBV10-1 to TRBJ2-7; 8 nucleotides agree with TRBD1. CDR1 WNHNN and CDR2 SYGVQD come from the germline V gene (reference sequence). The length of the CDR3 is 15 residues. Trimming at V came to 10 bases and at J to 5 bases, leaving 16 bases not matched to a gene. The CDR3 region has the DNA TGCGCCATCCCGCCTGTTGGACAGGGAGAGAACGAGCAGTACTTC. Translating it yields CAIPPVGQGENEQYF.

This clonotype appeared many times. The rearrangement joins TRBV12-5 to TRBJ1-6, with 7 bases that match TRBD1. Trimming removed 7 bases from V and 1 base from J; junction bases left unmatched: 4. There are 15 residues in the CDR3. Germline V gene lookup returns CDR1 LGHNT and CDR2 FRNRAP. The CDR3 sequence: CASARGMSYNSPLHF. The DNA for the CDR3 is TGTGCTAGTGCCAGGGGGATGTCCTATAATTCACCCCTCCACTTT.

Many counts were recorded for this clonotype. V gene TRBV7-6 combines with J gene TRBJ1-3; D ambiguous. The V end was cut by 5 bases, the J end by 1 base, with 6 bases between. The CDR3 totals 13 residues. Germline values: CDR1 SGHVS, CDR2 FNYEAQ. The DNA of the CDR3 is TGTGCCAGCAGCAAGGGATCTGGAAACACCATATATTTT. This codes for CASSKGSGNTIYF.

There are a few counts of this clonotype. The rearrangement uses TRBV5-1 and TRBJ1-1; D is ambiguous. V was shortened by 4 bases and J by 3 bases, with 16 bases between the two germline ends. The germline CDR1 and CDR2 sequences are SGHRS and YFSETQ. This CDR3 has 15 residues. The CDR3 sequence: CASSPIGDLDTEAFF. CDR3 nucleotide sequence: TGCGCCAGCAGCCCCATCGGGGATTTGGACACTGAAGCTTTCTTT. Together with reference TRBV5-1 and TRBJ1-1, the CDR3 gives the full variable domain: KAGVTQTPRYLIKTRGQQVTLSCSPISGHRSVSWYQQTPGQGLQFLFEYFSETQRNKGNFPGRFSGRQFSNSRSEMNVSTLELGDSALYLCASSPIGDLDTEAFFGQGTRLTVV.

This clonotype came up many times. The gene calls are TRBV20-1 and TRBJ2-3, with 8 bases identical to TRBD2. V gave up 4 bases and J gave up 0 bases; unmatched junction bases: 12. Per the germline V gene, CDR1 is DFQATT and CDR2 is SNEGSKA (reference sequence). This CDR3 is 17 amino acids long. CDR3 sequence (DNA): TGCAGTGCTATCTTTCCGAGGGGCGGGGGGAGCACAGATACGCAGTATTTT. Protein: CSAIFPRGGGSTDTQYF.

The chain couples TRBV20-1 to TRBJ1-1; no definite D call. The CDR3 extends over 15 amino acids. With 2 bases removed from V and 4 bases from J, the gap between germline ends came to 17 bases. The germline V gene encodes CDR1 DFQATT and CDR2 SNEGSKA (reference sequence). Written as DNA, the CDR3 is TGCAGTGCTAGACGGGGTCTAGGGTCTCGCACTGAAGCTTTCTTT. Residues: CSARRGLGSRTEAFF.

This clonotype has a count of ten or more. The chain joins TRBV20-1 to TRBJ2-2, with D uncertain. The CDR3 is made up of 14 amino acids. Trimming removed 0 bases from V and 7 bases from J, with 12 bases in between. Germline CDR1 is DFQATT and CDR2 is SNEGSKA (reference sequence). The DNA of the CDR3 is TGCAGTGCTAGAGATTCTGGTGGGCTCGGGGAGCTGTTTTTT. Its protein is CSARDSGGLGELFF.

The chain employs TRBV4-1 and TRBJ2-2, with 8 bases identical to TRBD2. Germline trimming cut 2 bases from V and 2 bases from J; bases unmatched to any gene: 19. The CDR3 is 21 amino acids. Germline lookup yields CDR1 MGHRA and CDR2 YSYEKL. CDR3 nucleotide sequence: TGCGCCAGCAGCCAACTTTTACCTGGCGGGGGGATCGGGAGCAACACCGGGGAGCTGTTTTTT. Amino acids: CASSQLLPGGGIGSNTGELFF.

This chain uses TRBV15 with TRBJ1-5; 8 bases map to TRBD1. Trimming cost V 3 bases and J 4 bases; bases outside gene matches: 2. CDR3 length: 14 residues. CDR1 and CDR2 (germline): LNHNV, YYDKDF (reference sequence). The CDR3 reads CATSSRGLNQPQHF. The CDR3 bases are TGTGCCACCAGCAGCAGGGGGCTGAATCAGCCCCAGCATTTT.

The table lists this clonotype with many counts. The V and J genes are TRBV4-3 and TRBJ2-7; no definite D call. The germline gives CDR1 LGHNA, CDR2 YSLEER. Trimming cost V 1 base and J 3 bases, with 10 bases left between them. This CDR3 region has 14 residues. CDR3 region: CASSQGIDNYEQYF. The DNA for the CDR3 is TGCGCCAGCAGCCAAGGAATCGACAACTACGAGCAGTACTTC.

A remark on this clonotype: Being one base from a much bigger clone, this may be a read error. J is TRBJ2-1 and V is TRBV29-1; unclear D gene. V lost 4 bases, J lost 11 bases, and 6 bases lay in between. In germline, CDR1 is SQVTM, CDR2 ANQGSEA. The CDR3 is made up of 9 amino acids. The CDR3 coding sequence is TGCAGCGTTGCGTATCAGCAGTTCTTC. This gives the protein CSVAYQQFF.

This clonotype was picked up a small number of times. The CDR3 is CASSYSVTGASTQYF. DNA for the CDR3: TGTGCCAGCAGTTACTCGGTGACAGGGGCAAGTACGCAGTATTTT. The V and J genes are TRBV6-5 and TRBJ2-3, with 8 nucleotides matching TRBD1. Germline loops: CDR1 MNHEY, CDR2 SVGAGI. V lost 0 bases and J lost 8; bases outside the gene matches: 7. The CDR3 sequence is 15 residues long.

This clonotype was seen a handful of times. The CDR3 bases are TGTGCCAGCAGTTACTTATCCACAGATACGCAGTATTTT. This encodes CASSYLSTDTQYF. This rearrangement joins TRBV6-2 or TRBV6-3 to TRBJ2-3; no clear D gene. Germline V CDR1 and CDR2: MNHEY, SVGEGT. This CDR3 has 13 residues. Trimming shortened V by 1 base and J by 2 bases, and 4 bases separated the two germline ends.

In its sample, this clonotype was seen many times. The rearrangement uses TRBV20-1 and TRBJ1-6; no firm D call. V was shortened by 3 bases and J by 2 bases, with 14 bases between the two germline ends. The CDR3 totals 16 residues. The germline V gene encodes CDR1 DFQATT and CDR2 SNEGSKA (reference sequence). CDR3 amino acids: CSARDLLITYNSPLHF. The CDR3 coding sequence is TGCAGTGCTAGGGACCTCTTAATCACCTATAATTCACCCCTCCACTTT.

This clonotype was seen a handful of times. The chain combines TRBV20-1 with TRBJ2-5, with TRBD2 as a possible D gene (5 bases). There are 14 residues in the CDR3. V dropped 4 bases and J dropped 5 bases, with 17 bases sitting between them. Germline CDR1 is DFQATT and CDR2 is SNEGSKA (reference sequence). The CDR3 spells CSAIARVNRETQYF. DNA of the CDR3: TGCAGTGCTATAGCGAGGGTGAATAGGGAGACCCAGTACTTC.

This clonotype was seen ten or more times. The chain is built from TRBV15 and TRBJ1-2, with D perhaps matching TRBD1 (6 bases). The germline gives CDR1 LNHNV, CDR2 YYDKDF (reference sequence). This CDR3 spans 16 amino acids. Trimming left V 0 bases short and J 7 bases short, with 18 bases between. The CDR3: CATSRDRSGGGVGYTF. CDR3 DNA sequence: TGTGCCACCAGCAGAGATCGCTCTGGCGGGGGCGTTGGCTACACCTTC.

The chain recombines TRBV6-2 or TRBV6-3 with TRBJ2-1; TRBD1 aligns across 7 bases. CDR1 is MNHEY, CDR2 SVGEGT, per germline. CDR3 length: 14 amino acids. Germline trimming cut 5 bases from V and 7 bases from J; bases unmatched to any gene: 8. CDR3 nucleotide sequence: TGTGCCAGCAGTCCCCCCCGGACAGGTAATGAGCAGTTCTTC. Its translation is CASSPPRTGNEQFF.

This clonotype was observed many times. V gene TRBV20-1 combines with J gene TRBJ1-2; a weak D match, TRBD1 (5 bases). V lost 3 bases, J lost 4 bases, and 12 bases lay in between. From germline, CDR1 is DFQATT and CDR2 SNEGSKA (reference sequence). The CDR3 has 13 residues. CDR3 in amino acids: CSASGDRLYGYTF. The CDR3 nucleotides are TGCAGTGCTAGCGGGGACCGCCTCTATGGCTACACCTTC.

The rearrangement links TRBV3-1 to TRBJ2-1; the match to TRBD2 covers 10 bases. Losses at the gene ends were 1 base for V and 9 bases for J; bases not matched to a gene: 9. The CDR3 is made up of 16 amino acids. Germline V CDR1 and CDR2: LGHDT, YNNKEL (reference sequence). Here the CDR3 DNA reads TGTGCCAGCAGCCAAGGGGGCGAGCGGGGGGGCGGTGAGCAGTTCTTC. Amino acids: CASSQGGERGGGEQFF.